This TCR beta chain was identified during a study of spatial heterogeneity in lung cancer. Time point defined: blood at routine non-recurrence follow-up after resection. Without sorting, whole RNA was sequenced from tumor, nontumor lung or frozen PBMC. V dropped 5 bases and J dropped 5 bases, with 19 bases sitting between them. This CDR3 region has 15 residues. Germline V gene lookup returns CDR1 SGHRS and CDR2 YFSETQ. General study points: Ubiquitous, expanded tumor-derived TCRs were more frequently observed in blood at resection than at follow-up.

This clonotype was observed at least ten times. Its matching antigen is unknown. Using its own MiXCR run on the 5' RACE reads, TCRdb lists one record per CDR3 protein. The profile shows some 54,000 distinct CDR3 sequences, around 7.7% of them singletons. The material was PBMCs, obtained at follow-up. This receptor was identified in a female donor with early-stage non-small cell lung cancer. This chain joins TRBV5-1 and TRBJ2-5; D possibly corresponds to TRBD2 (5 bases). CDR3 bases: TGCGCCAGCAGACCAACGGGGTCGGGTAGGGAGACCCAGTACTTC. Amino acid sequence: CASRPTGSGRETQYF.